Below, one TCR beta chain is given with its context. The antigen remains undetermined. The same CDR3 also results from other DNA sequences found in this sample. The data stem from a study of OX40 agonist ivuxolimab in advanced cancers. Study in general: Under the entry rules, prior anti-PD-1, anti-PD-L1 or anti-CTLA-4 therapy was allowed, and more than 35% had some. Three patients got partial responses; one had hepatocellular carcinoma and two had cutaneous melanoma.

Study-level points and caveats: At 0.1 to 3.0 mg/kg, CD4+ and CD8+ blood T cells expanded clonally by week 6. CD8+ T cells were the subset that, on average, had more expanded clones than CD4+.

The ends were cut back, 2 bases at V and 3 bases at J, with 10 bases in the middle. This CDR3 region has 14 residues. Germline V gene sequence: CDR1 KGHSH, CDR2 LQKENI. TCRdb keeps only in-frame clones here, not all; method: immunoSEQ multiplex PCR. The sample lists roughly 81,000 clones, approximately 90% seen once, with approximately 0.47% in the top ten. The sequencing used CD4+ or CD8+ T cells sorted from blood, collected in a trial of the OX40 agonist ivuxolimab. The receptor was derived from an adult with an advanced solid tumor such as melanoma, head and neck, liver or kidney cancer. The chain combines TRBV18 with TRBJ1-2; maybe TRBD1 (6 bases). CDR3 DNA: TGTGCCAGCTCACCAGGGGGGCTAGACTATGGCTACACCTTC. It yields the protein CASSPGGLDYGYTF.